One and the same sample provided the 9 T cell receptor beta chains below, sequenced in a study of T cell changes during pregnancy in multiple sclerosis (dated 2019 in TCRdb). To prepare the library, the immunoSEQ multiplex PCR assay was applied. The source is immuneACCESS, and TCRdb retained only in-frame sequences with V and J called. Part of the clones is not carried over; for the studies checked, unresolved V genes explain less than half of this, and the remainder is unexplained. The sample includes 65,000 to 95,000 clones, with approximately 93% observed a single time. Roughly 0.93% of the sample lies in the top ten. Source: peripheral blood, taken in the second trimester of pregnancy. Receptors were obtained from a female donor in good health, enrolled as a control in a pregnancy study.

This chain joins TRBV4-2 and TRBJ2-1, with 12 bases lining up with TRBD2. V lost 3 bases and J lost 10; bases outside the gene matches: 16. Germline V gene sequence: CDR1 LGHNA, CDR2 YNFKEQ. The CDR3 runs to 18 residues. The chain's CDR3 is CASSHDLSGTSGWVEQFF. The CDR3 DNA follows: TGTGCCAGCAGCCACGACCTGTCCGGGACTAGCGGGTGGGTGGAGCAGTTCTTC.

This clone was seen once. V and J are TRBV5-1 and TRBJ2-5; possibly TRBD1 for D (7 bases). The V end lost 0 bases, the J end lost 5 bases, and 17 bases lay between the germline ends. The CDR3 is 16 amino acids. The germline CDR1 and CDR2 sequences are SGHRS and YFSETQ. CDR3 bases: TGCGCCAGCAGCTTGGACGAGCAGGGGGACTGGGAGACCCAGTACTTC. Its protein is CASSLDEQGDWETQYF.

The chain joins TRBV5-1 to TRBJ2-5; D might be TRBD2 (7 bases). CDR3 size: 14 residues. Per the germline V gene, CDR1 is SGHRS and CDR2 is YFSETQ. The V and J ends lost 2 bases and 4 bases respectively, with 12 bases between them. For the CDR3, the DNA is TGCGCCAGCAGCTTCCGAGGGGGGGGAGAGACCCAGTACTTC. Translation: CASSFRGGGETQYF.

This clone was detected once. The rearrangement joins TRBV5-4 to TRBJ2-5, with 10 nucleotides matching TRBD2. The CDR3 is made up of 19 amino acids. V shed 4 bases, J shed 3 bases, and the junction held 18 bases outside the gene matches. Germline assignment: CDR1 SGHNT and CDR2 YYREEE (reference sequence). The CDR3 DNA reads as TGTGCCAGCAGCCCCCCACGGGGTAGCGGGAGGTACCCCAAAGAGACCCAGTACTTC. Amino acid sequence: CASSPPRGSGRYPKETQYF.

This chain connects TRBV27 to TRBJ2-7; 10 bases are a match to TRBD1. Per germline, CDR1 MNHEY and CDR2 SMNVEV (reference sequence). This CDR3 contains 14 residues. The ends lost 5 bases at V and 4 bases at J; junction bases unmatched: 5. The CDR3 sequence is CASSLGQGVYEQYF. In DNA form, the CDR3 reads TGTGCCAGCAGTCTAGGACAGGGGGTATACGAGCAGTACTTC.

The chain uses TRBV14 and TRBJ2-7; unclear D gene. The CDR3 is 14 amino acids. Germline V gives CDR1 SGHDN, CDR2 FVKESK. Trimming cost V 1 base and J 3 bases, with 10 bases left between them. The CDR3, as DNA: TGTGCCAGCAGCCAAGTTGTATCCAGCTACGAGCAGTACTTC. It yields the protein CASSQVVSSYEQYF. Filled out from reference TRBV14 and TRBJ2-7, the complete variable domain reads EAGVTQFPSHSVIEKGQTVTLRCDPISGHDNLYWYRRVMGKEIKFLLHFVKESKQDESGMPNNRFLAERTGGTYSTLKVQPAELEDSGVYFCASSQVVSSYEQYFGPGTRLTVT.

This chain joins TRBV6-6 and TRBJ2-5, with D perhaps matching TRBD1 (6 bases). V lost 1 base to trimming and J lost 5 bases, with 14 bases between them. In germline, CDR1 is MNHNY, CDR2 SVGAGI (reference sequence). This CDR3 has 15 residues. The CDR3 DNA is TGTGCCAGCAGTTACTTCGAAGGGGGTGGCGAGACCCAGTACTTC. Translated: CASSYFEGGGETQYF.

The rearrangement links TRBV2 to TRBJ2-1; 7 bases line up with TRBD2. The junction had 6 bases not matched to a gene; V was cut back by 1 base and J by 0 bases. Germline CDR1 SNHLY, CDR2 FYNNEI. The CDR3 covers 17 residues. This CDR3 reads CASSEGGAGTSYNEQFF. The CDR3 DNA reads TGTGCCAGCAGTGAAGGGGGAGCGGGAACCTCCTACAATGAGCAGTTCTTC.

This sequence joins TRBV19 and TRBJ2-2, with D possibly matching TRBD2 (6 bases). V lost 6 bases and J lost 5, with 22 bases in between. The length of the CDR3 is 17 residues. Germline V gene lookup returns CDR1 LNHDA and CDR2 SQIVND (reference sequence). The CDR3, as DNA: TGTGCCAGTAGGGGGGAGGAAGGTCAGTCCGAAACCGGGGAGCTGTTTTTT. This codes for CASRGEEGQSETGELFF.